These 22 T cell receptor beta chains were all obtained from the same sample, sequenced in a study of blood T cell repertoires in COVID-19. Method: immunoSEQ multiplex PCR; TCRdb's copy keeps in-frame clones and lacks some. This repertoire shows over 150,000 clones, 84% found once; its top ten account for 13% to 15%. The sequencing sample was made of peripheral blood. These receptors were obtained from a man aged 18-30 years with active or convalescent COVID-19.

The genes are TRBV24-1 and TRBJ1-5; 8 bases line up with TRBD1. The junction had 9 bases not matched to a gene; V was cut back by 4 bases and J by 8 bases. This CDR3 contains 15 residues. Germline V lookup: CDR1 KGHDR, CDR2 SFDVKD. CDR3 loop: CATSDPGQGLEPQHF. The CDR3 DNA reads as TGTGCCACCAGTGACCCCGGACAGGGCTTGGAGCCCCAGCATTTT.

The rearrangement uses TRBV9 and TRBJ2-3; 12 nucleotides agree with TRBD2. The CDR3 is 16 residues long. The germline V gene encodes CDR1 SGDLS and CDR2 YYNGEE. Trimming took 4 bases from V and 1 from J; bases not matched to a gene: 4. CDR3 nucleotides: TGTGCCAGCAGCCACCGACTAGCGGGGGGCACAGATACGCAGTATTTT. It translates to CASSHRLAGGTDTQYF.

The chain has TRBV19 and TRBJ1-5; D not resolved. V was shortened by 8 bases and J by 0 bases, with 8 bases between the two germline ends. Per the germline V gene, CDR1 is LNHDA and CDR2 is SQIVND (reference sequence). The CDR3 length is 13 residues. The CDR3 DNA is TGTGCCAGTGGGCAGGATAGCAATCAGCCCCAGCATTTT. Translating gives CASGQDSNQPQHF.

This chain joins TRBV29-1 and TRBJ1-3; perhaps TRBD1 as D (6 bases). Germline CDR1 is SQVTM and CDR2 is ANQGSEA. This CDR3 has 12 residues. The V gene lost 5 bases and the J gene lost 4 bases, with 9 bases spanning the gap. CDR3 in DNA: TGCAGCGTTTCACAGGGAGGAAACACCATATATTTT. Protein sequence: CSVSQGGNTIYF. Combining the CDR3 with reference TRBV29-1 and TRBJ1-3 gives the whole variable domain SAVISQKPSRDICQRGTSLTIQCQVDSQVTMMFWYRQQPGQSLTLIATANQGSEATYESGFVIDKFPISRPNLTFSTLTVSNMSPEDSSIYLCSVSQGGNTIYFGEGSWLTVV.

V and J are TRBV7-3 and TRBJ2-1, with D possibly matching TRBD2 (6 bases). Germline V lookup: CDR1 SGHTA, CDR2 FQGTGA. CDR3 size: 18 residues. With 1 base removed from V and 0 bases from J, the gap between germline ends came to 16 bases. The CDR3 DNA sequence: TGTGCCAGCAGCTTAAGGTCAAAGGGCGGGATCTCCTACAATGAGCAGTTCTTC. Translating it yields CASSLRSKGGISYNEQFF. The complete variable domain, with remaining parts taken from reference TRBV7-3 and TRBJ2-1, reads GAGVSQTPSNKVTEKGKYVELRCDPISGHTALYWYRQSLGQGPEFLIYFQGTGAADDSGLPNDRFFAVRPEGSVSTLKIQRTERGDSAVYLCASSLRSKGGISYNEQFFGPGTRLTVL.

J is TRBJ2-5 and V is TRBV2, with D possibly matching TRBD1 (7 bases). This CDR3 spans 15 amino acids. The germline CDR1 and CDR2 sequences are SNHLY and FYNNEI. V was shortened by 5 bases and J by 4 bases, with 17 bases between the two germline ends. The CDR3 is CASSNHRGLGETQYF. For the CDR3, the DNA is TGTGCCAGCAGTAATCACAGGGGACTGGGAGAGACCCAGTACTTC.

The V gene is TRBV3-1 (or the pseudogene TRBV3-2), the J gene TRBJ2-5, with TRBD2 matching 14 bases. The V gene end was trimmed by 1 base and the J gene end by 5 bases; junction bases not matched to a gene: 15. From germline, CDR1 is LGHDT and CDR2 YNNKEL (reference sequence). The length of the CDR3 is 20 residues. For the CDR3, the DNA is TGTGCCAGCAGCCAAGCCACGGGACTAGCGGGGGCCTCGAAGGTCGAGACCCAGTACTTC. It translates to CASSQATGLAGASKVETQYF.

CDR3 sequence (DNA): TGCAGCGTTCGTAATACTGAAGCTTTCTTT. Translation: CSVRNTEAFF. The chain combines TRBV29-1 with TRBJ1-1; unclear D gene. This CDR3 contains 10 residues. The V end was cut by 5 bases, the J end by 5 bases, with 6 bases between. Germline V lookup: CDR1 SQVTM, CDR2 ANQGSEA.

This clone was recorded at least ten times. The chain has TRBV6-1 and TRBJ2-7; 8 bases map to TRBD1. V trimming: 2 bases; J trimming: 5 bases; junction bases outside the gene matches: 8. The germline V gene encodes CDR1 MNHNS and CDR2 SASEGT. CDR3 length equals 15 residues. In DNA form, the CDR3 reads TGTGCCAGCAGTGAAAAAACAGGGGGTGGGGACGAGCAGTACTTC. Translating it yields CASSEKTGGGDEQYF.

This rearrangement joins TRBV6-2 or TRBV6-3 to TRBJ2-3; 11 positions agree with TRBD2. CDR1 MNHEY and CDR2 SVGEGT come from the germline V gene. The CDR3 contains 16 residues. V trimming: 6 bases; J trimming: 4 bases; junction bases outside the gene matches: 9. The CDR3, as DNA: TGTGCCAGCAGCCCTAGCGGGGGGAGGTTTTCAGATACGCAGTATTTT. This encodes CASSPSGGRFSDTQYF.

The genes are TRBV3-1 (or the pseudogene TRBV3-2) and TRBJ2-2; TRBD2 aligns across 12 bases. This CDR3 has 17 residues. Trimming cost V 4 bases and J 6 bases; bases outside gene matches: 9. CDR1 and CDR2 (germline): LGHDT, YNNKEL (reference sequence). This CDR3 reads CASSLGTSGRSPGELFF. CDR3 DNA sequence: TGTGCCAGCAGCCTGGGGACTAGCGGGCGTTCCCCCGGGGAGCTGTTTTTT.

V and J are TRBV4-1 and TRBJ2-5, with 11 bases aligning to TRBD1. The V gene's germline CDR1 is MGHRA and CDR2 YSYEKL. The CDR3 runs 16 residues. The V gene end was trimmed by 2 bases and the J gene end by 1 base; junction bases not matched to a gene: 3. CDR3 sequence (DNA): TGCGCCAGCAGCCAAAGAGGACAGGGGGCCCAAGAGACCCAGTACTTC. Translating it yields CASSQRGQGAQETQYF.

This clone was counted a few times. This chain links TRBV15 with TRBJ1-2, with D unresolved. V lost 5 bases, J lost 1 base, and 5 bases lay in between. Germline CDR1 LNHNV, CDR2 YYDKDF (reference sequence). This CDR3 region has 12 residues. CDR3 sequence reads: CATSYGNYGYTF. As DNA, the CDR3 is TGTGCCACCAGCTACGGTAACTATGGCTACACCTTC.

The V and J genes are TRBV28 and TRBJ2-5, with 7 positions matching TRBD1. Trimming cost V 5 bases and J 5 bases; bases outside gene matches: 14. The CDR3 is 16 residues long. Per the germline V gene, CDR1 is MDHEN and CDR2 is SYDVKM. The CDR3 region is CASSGLTGVRVETQYF. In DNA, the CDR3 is TGTGCCAGCAGTGGACTCACAGGGGTAAGGGTGGAGACCCAGTACTTC.

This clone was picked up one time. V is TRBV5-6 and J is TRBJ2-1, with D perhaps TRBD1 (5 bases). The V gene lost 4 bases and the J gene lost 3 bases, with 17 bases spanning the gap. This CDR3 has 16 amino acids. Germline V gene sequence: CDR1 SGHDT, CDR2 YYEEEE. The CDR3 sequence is CASSLDGANGYNEQFF. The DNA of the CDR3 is TGTGCCAGCAGCCTGGATGGGGCCAACGGCTACAATGAGCAGTTCTTC. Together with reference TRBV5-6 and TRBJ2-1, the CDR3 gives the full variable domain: DAGVTQSPTHLIKTRGQQVTLRCSPKSGHDTVSWYQQALGQGPQFIFQYYEEEERQRGNFPDRFSGHQFPNYSSELNVNALLLGDSALYLCASSLDGANGYNEQFFGPGTRLTVL.

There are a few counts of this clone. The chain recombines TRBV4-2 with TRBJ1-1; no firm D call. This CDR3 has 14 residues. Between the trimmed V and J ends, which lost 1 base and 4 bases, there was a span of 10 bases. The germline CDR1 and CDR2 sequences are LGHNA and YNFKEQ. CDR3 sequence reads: CASSQGYSPTEAFF. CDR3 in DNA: TGTGCCAGCAGCCAAGGATATAGTCCCACTGAAGCTTTCTTT.

CDR3 sequence: CASSRGSRDGYTF. The CDR3 region has the DNA TGTGCCAGCAGCAGGGGGAGTCGGGATGGCTACACCTTC. The chain combines TRBV12-3 or TRBV12-4 with TRBJ1-2; TRBD1 aligns across 7 bases. The V segment lost 6 bases and the J segment 6 bases; nucleotides outside the gene matches: 7. The CDR3 consists of 13 residues.

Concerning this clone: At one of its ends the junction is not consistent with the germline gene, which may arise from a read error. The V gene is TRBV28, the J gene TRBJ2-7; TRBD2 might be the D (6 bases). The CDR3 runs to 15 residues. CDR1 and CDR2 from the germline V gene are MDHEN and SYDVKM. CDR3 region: CASSEAPRGEEGGDF. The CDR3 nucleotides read TGTGCCAGCAGCGAAGCCCCCCGCGGAGAGGAGGGCGGGGACTTC.

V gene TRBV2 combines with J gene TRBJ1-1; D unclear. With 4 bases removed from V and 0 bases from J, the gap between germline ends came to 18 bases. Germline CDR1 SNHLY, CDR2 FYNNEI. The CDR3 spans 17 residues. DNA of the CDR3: TGTGCCAGCAGTGTTATACCGGGTCCCACTATGAACACTGAAGCTTTCTTT. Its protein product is CASSVIPGPTMNTEAFF.

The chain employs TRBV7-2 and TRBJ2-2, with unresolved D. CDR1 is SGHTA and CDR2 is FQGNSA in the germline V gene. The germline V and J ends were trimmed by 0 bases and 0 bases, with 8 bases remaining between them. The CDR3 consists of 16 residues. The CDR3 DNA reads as TGTGCCAGCAGCTTAGCTTCGGCGGCGAACACCGGGGAGCTGTTTTTT. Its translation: CASSLASAANTGELFF.

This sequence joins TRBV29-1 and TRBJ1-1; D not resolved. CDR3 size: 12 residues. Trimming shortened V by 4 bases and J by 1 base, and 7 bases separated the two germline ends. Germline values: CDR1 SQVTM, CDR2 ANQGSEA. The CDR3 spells CSVVRPNTEAFF. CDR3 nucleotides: TGCAGCGTTGTGCGTCCGAACACTGAAGCTTTCTTT.

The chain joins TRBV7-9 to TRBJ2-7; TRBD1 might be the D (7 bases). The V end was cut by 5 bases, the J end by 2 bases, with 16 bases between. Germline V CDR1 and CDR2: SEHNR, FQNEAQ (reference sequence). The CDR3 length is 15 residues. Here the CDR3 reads CASSPGRDRPYEQYF. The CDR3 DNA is TGTGCCAGCAGCCCCGGGCGGGACAGACCCTACGAGCAGTACTTC.